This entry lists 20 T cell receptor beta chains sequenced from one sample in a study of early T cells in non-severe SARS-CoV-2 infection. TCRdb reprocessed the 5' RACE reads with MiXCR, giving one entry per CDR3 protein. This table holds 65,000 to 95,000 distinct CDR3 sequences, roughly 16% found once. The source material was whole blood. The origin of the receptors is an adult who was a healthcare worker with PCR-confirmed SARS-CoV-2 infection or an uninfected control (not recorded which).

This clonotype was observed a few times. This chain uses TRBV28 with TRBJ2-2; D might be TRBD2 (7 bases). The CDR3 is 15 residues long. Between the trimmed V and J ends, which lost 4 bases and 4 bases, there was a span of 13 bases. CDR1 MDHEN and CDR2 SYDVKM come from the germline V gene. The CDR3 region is CASSSRRGATGELFF. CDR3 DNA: TGTGCCAGCAGTTCCCGACGGGGGGCCACCGGGGAGCTGTTTTTT.

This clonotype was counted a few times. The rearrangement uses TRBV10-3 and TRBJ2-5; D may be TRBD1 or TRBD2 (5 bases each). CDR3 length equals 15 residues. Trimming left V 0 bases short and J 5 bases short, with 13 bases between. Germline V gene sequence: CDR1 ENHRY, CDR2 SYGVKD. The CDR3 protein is CAISESGEGGETQYF. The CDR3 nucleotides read TGTGCCATCAGTGAGTCGGGGGAAGGTGGTGAGACCCAGTACTTC.

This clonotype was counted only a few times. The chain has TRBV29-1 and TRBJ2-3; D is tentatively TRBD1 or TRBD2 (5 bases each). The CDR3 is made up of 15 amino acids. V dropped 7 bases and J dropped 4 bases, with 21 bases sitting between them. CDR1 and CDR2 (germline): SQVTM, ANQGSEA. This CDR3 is CSAVPGPLTADTQYF. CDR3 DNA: TGCAGCGCCGTCCCGGGACCCCTCACAGCAGATACGCAGTATTTT.

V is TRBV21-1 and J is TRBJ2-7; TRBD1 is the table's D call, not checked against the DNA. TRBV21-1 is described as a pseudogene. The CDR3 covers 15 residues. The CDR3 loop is CASSKPPGSGREQYF. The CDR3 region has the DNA TGTGCCAGCAGCAAACCCCCGGGGAGCGGTCGCGAGCAGTACTTC.

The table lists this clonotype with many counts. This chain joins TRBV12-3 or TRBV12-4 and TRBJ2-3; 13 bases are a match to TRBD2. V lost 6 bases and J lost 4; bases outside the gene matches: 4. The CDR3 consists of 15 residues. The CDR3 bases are TGTGCCAGCAGACTAGCGGGGGGGATAGCAGATACGCAGTATTTT. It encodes CASRLAGGIADTQYF.

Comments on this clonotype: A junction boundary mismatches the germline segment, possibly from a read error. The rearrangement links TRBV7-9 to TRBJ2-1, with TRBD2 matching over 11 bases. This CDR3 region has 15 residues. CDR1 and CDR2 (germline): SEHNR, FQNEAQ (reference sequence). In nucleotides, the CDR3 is TGTGCCAGCAACTTAGGGACTAGCGGTTACAATGAGCAGTTCTTC. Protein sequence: CASNLGTSGYNEQFF. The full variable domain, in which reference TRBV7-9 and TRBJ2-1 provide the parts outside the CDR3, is DTGVSQNPRHKITKRGQNVTFRCDPISEHNRLYWYRQTLGQGPEFLTYFQNEAQLEKSRLLSDRFSAERPKGSFSTLEIQRTEQGDSAMYLCASNLGTSGYNEQFFGPGTRLTVL.

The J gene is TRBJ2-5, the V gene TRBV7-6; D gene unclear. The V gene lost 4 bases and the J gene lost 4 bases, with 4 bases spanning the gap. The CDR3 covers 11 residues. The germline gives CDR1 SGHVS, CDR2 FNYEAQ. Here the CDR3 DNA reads TGTGCCAGCAGCTCCCTAGAGACCCAGTACTTC. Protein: CASSSLETQYF. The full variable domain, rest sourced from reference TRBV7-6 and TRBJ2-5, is GAGVSQSPRYKVTKRGQDVALRCDPISGHVSLYWYRQALGQGPEFLTYFNYEAQQDKSGLPNDRFSAERPEGSISTLTIQRTEQRDSAMYRCASSSLETQYFGPGTRLLVL.

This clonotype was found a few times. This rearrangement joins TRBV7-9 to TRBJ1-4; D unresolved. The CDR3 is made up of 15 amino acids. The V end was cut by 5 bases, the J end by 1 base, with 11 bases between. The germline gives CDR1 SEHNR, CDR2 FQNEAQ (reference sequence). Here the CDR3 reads CASSRRLLTNEKLFF. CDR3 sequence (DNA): TGTGCCAGCAGCCGTCGACTCCTAACTAATGAAAAACTGTTTTTT.

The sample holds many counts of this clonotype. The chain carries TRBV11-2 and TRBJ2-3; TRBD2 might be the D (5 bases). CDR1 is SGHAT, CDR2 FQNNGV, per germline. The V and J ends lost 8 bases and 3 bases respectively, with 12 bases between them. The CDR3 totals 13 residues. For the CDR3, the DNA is TGTGCCAGCCTATCCTCGGGGACAGATACGCAGTATTTT. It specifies CASLSSGTDTQYF.

The CDR3 is CASSTPSGSTSPLHF. The CDR3 DNA reads TGTGCCAGCAGTACCCCCTCCGGGAGCACTTCACCCCTCCACTTT. The chain uses TRBV6-5 and TRBJ1-6; D is uncertain. V was clipped by 5 bases and J by 9 bases, with 17 bases between them. This CDR3 region has 15 residues. From germline, CDR1 is MNHEY and CDR2 SVGAGI.

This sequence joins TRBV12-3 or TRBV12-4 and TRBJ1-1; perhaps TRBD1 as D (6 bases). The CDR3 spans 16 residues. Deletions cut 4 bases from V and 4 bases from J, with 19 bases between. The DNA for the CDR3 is TGTGCCAGCAGTTCCCCCGGCGGAGAAGGGGGCACTGAAGCTTTCTTT. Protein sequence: CASSSPGGEGGTEAFF.

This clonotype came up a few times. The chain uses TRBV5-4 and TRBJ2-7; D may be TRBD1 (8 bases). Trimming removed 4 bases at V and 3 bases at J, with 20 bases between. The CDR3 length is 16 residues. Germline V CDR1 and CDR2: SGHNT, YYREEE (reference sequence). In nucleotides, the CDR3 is TGTGCCAGCAGCCCCAGGGGGCCTAGCGGTGACTACGAGCAGTACTTC. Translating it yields CASSPRGPSGDYEQYF.

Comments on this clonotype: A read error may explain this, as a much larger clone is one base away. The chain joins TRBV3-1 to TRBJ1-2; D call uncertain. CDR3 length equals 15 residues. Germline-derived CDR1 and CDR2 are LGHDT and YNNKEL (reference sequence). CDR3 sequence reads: CDSSQDAVGGYGYTF. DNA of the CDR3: TGTGACAGCAGCCAAGATGCGGTCGGCGGGTATGGCTACACCTTC.

CDR3 residues: CAISESTSGFNEQFF. The CDR3 coding sequence is TGTGCCATCAGTGAGTCGACTAGCGGATTCAATGAGCAGTTCTTC. This chain connects TRBV10-3 to TRBJ2-1, with 9 bases matching TRBD2. CDR3 length equals 15 residues. The junction had 3 bases not matched to a gene; V was cut back by 0 bases and J by 6 bases. Germline V lookup: CDR1 ENHRY, CDR2 SYGVKD.

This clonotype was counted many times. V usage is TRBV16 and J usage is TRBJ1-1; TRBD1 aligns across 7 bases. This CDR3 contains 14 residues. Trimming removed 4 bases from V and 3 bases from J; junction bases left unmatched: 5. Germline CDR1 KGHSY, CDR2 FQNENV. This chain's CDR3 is CASSRLDRDTEAFF. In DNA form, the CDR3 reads TGTGCCAGCAGCCGTCTAGACAGGGACACTGAAGCTTTCTTT.

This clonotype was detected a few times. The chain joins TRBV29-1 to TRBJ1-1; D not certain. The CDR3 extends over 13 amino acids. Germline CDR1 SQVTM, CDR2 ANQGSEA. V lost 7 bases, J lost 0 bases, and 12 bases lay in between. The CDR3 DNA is TGCAGCGCCCGAGGCAGCCTGAACACTGAAGCTTTCTTT. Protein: CSARGSLNTEAFF.

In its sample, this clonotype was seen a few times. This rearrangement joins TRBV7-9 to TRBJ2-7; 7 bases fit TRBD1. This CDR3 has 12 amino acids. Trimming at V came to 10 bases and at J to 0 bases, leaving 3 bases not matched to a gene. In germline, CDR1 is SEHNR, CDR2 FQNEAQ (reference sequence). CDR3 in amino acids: CATRDSSYEQYF. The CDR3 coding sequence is TGTGCCACCCGGGACAGCTCCTACGAGCAGTACTTC.

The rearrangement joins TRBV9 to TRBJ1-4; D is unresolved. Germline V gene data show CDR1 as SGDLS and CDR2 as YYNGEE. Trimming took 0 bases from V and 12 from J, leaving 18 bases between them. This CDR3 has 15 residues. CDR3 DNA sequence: TGTGCCAGCAGCGTAGATCCGGCACAAGGTGGGGAACTGTTTTTT. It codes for CASSVDPAQGGELFF. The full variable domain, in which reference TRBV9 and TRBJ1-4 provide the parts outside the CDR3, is DSGVTQTPKHLITATGQRVTLRCSPRSGDLSVYWYQQSLDQGLQFLIQYYNGEERAKGNILERFSAQQFPDLHSELNLSSLELGDSALYFCASSVDPAQGGELFFGSGTQLSVL.

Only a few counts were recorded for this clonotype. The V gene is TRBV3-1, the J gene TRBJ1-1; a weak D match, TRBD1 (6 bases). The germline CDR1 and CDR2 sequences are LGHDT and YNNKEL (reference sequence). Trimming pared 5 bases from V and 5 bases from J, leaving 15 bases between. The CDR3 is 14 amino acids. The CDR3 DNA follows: TGTGCCAGCAGCGAGAACCCCAGGGGAACTGAAGCTTTCTTT. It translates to CASSENPRGTEAFF.

DNA of the CDR3: TGCAGCGTTACGGGATACAGGGGGCCTACGAACGAGCAGTACTTC. It translates to CSVTGYRGPTNEQYF. The chain couples TRBV29-1 to TRBJ2-7; 9 bases are shared with TRBD1. The V and J ends lost 5 bases and 5 bases, in that order; junction bases with no gene match: 13. The CDR3 covers 15 residues. Germline CDR1 is SQVTM and CDR2 is ANQGSEA.